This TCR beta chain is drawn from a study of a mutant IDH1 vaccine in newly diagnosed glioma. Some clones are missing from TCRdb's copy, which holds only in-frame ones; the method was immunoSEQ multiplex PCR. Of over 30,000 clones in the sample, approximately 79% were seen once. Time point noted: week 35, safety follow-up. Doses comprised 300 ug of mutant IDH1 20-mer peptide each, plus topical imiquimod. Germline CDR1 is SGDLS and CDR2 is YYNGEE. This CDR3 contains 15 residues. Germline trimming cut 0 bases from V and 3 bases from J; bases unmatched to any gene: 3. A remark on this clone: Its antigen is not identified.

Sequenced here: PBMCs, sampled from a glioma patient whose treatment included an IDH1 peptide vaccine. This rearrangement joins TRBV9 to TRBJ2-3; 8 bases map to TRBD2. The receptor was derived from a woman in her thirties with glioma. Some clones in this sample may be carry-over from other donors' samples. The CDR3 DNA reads TGTGCCAGCAGCGTAGGGACTAGCCAAACAGATACGCAGTATTTT. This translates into CASSVGTSQTDTQYF.